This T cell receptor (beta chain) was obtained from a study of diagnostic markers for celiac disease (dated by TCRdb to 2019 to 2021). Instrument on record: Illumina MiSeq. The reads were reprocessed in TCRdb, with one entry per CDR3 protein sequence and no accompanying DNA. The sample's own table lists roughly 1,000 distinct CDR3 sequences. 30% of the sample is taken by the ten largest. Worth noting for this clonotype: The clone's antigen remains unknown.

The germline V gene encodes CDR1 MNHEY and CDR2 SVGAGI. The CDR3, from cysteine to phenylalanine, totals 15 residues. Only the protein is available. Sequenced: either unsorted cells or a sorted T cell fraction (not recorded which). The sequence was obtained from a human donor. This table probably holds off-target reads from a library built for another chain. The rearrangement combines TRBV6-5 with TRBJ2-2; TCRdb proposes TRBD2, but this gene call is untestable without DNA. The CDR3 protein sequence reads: CGVGLKAANTGELFF.